This T cell receptor (beta chain) was identified in a study of T cells in Graves' hyperthyroidism and ophthalmopathy. RNA transcripts were the template for amplifying TCR beta CDR3 regions. Primed by the HTBI set, a first-round RT-PCR was run on the TCR CDR3. MiXCR was run by TCRdb on the multiplex PCR reads, yielding one entry per CDR3 protein. The table records approximately 200,000 distinct CDR3 sequences, 18% of them present only once. This clonotype was found many times. Its antigen is unidentified. Each patient was aged 18 to 65 and had newly diagnosed hyperthyroidism of under 2 months' duration. Using more than 7.5 ml of fresh peripheral blood, PBMCs were prepared. Study results and limitations: Appearing also in blood were most of the thyroid clonotypes expanded above 0.001.

The CDR3 consists of 13 residues. J was trimmed by 5 bases and V by 3 bases; bases with no gene match: 1. The germline gives CDR1 GTSNPN, CDR2 SVGIG (reference sequence). V is TRBV30 and J is TRBJ2-3; TRBD2 aligns across 11 bases. The clonotype comes from a middle-aged man with Graves' hyperthyroidism. The sequenced sample was blood. The chain's CDR3 is CAWSLAGGDTQYF. The DNA of the CDR3 is TGTGCCTGGAGCCTAGCGGGGGGAGATACGCAGTATTTT.